Each of the 21 T cell receptor beta chains below was sequenced from the same sample in a study of T-cell reconstitution after alpha-beta-depleted transplantation in children. Researchers prepared the TCRbeta library using unique molecular identifiers, the study reports. TCRdb reprocessed the PCR reads with MiXCR, giving one entry per CDR3 protein. The sample carries about 830,000 distinct CDR3 sequences, roughly 15% recorded once. The sample consisted of PBMCs, mostly from graft donor cells, taken 360 days after TCRalphabeta/CD19-depleted stem cell transplant. The receptors derive from a male patient younger than 18 who had a stem cell transplant for acute lymphoblastic leukemia, so the T cells may come from the graft donor.

The V gene is TRBV24-1, the J gene TRBJ2-1; 11 bases fit TRBD2. The germline V gene has CDR1 KGHDR and CDR2 SFDVKD. This CDR3 is built from 16 residues. With V trimmed by 4 bases and J by 2 bases, 3 bases remained unmatched. In nucleotides, the CDR3 is TGTGCCACCAGTGAAGCTAGCGGGAGGACCTACAATGAGCAGTTCTTC. Amino acids: CATSEASGRTYNEQFF.

This clonotype was counted between two and nine times. V gene TRBV12-3 or TRBV12-4 combines with J gene TRBJ2-5, with TRBD1 matching over 8 bases. V shed 5 bases, J shed 6 bases, and the junction held 11 bases outside the gene matches. The CDR3 spans 15 residues. The CDR3 DNA reads TGTGCCAGCAGTCCCTTATTAACAGGGGGAAAGACCCAGTACTTC. Protein sequence: CASSPLLTGGKTQYF.

This clonotype was seen only a few times. The gene calls are TRBV6-1 and TRBJ2-1; D remains unclear. Germline CDR1 and CDR2: MNHNS and SASEGT. This CDR3 is built from 15 residues. V lost 2 bases and J 3 bases, leaving 11 bases between the germline ends. The CDR3 DNA follows: TGTGCCAGCAGTGAAACCCCCGCTAACTACAATGAGCAGTTCTTC. Its translation: CASSETPANYNEQFF.

This clonotype was seen a handful of times. The V gene is TRBV20-1, the J gene TRBJ1-1, with D uncertain. The germline gives CDR1 DFQATT, CDR2 SNEGSKA (reference sequence). V was pared by 3 bases and J by 0 bases, with 14 bases between. This CDR3 has 15 amino acids. CDR3 residues: CSASRGGNMNTEAFF. The CDR3 DNA reads as TGCAGTGCTAGTCGAGGAGGGAACATGAACACTGAAGCTTTCTTT.

The chain combines TRBV11-3 with TRBJ2-7; 7 positions agree with TRBD2. This CDR3 region has 14 residues. The germline CDR1 and CDR2 sequences are SGHNT and YENEEA. V shed 0 bases and J 6 bases; nucleotides not matched to a gene: 5. In DNA, the CDR3 is TGTGCCAGCAGCTTAGAAGCGGGGTCCGGCGAGCAGTACTTC. This codes for CASSLEAGSGEQYF.

The CDR3 DNA sequence: TGTGCCTGGAGTGTTGGGAACAATGAGCAGTTCTTC. Amino acids: CAWSVGNNEQFF. The V gene is TRBV30, the J gene TRBJ2-1, with D unclear. V gave up 0 bases and J gave up 5 bases, with 5 bases separating them. CDR1 and CDR2 from the germline V gene are GTSNPN and SVGIG (reference sequence). This CDR3 is 12 amino acids long.

This chain links TRBV14 with TRBJ2-1, with D perhaps given as TRBD1 or TRBD2 (5 bases each). Between the trimmed V and J ends, which lost 3 bases and 3 bases, there was a span of 12 bases. The CDR3 is 15 amino acids. Germline assignment: CDR1 SGHDN and CDR2 FVKESK. Written as DNA, the CDR3 is TGTGCCAGCAGCCACGCAGGGACCCACTACAATGAGCAGTTCTTC. Protein: CASSHAGTHYNEQFF.

This clonotype has a count of ten or more. The chain joins TRBV20-1 to TRBJ2-7, with D possibly TRBD2 on 5 matching bases. V shed 6 bases and J shed 0 bases, with 18 bases lying between them. This CDR3 is built from 15 residues. Germline values: CDR1 DFQATT, CDR2 SNEGSKA (reference sequence). As DNA, the CDR3 is TGCAGTGCGCCACCTTTTGGTAGCGCCTCCTACGAGCAGTACTTC. Translating it yields CSAPPFGSASYEQYF.

This clonotype has ten or more counts. The chain couples TRBV12-3 or TRBV12-4 to TRBJ2-2; weak D call: TRBD2 (5 bases). The CDR3 covers 15 residues. V gave up 2 bases and J gave up 3 bases, with 10 bases separating them. The CDR3 protein is CASSLTRVYTGELFF. The CDR3 coding sequence is TGTGCCAGCAGTTTAACGCGGGTCTACACCGGGGAGCTGTTTTTT.

The chain carries TRBV4-2 and TRBJ2-1, with TRBD2 matching over 9 bases. J was trimmed by 4 bases and V by 1 base; bases with no gene match: 2. The CDR3 loop spans 15 amino acids. Germline V CDR1 and CDR2: LGHNA, YNFKEQ. CDR3 DNA sequence: TGTGCCAGCAGCCAAGTTAGCGGGGGTTACAATGAGCAGTTCTTC. As protein: CASSQVSGGYNEQFF.

This clonotype was seen at least ten times. The chain couples TRBV5-1 to TRBJ1-5; D gene unclear. In germline, CDR1 is SGHRS, CDR2 YFSETQ. CDR3 length: 13 residues. Trimming shortened V by 0 bases and J by 5 bases, and 6 bases separated the two germline ends. The CDR3 DNA reads as TGCGCCAGCAGCTTGGGGCCCTATCAGCCCCAGCATTTT. Encoded protein: CASSLGPYQPQHF.

This clonotype was recorded many times. The rearrangement uses TRBV7-9 and TRBJ2-1; the match to TRBD2 covers 14 bases. Germline V CDR1 and CDR2: SEHNR, FQNEAQ (reference sequence). The V and J ends lost 5 bases and 4 bases, in that order; junction bases with no gene match: 7. This CDR3 is 17 amino acids long. The CDR3 loop is CASSPGLAGANYNEQFF. DNA of the CDR3: TGTGCCAGCAGCCCGGGACTAGCGGGAGCTAATTACAATGAGCAGTTCTTC.

This clonotype was recorded a few times. This chain uses TRBV12-3 or TRBV12-4 with TRBJ1-5; D is undetermined. Trimming took 2 bases from V and 2 from J, leaving 10 bases between them. The CDR3 has 15 amino acids. The CDR3 nucleotides are TGTGCCAGCAGTTTAATGGGTCTAGGCAATCAGCCCCAGCATTTT. Its translation is CASSLMGLGNQPQHF.

Details on this clonotype: This clone may be a read error of a much larger clone one base away. V gene TRBV12-3 or TRBV12-4 combines with J gene TRBJ1-1; D not certain. This CDR3 has 12 residues. Trimming removed 3 bases from V and 4 bases from J, with 6 bases in between. The DNA for the CDR3 is TGTGCCAGCAGTTTTGGGAGCACTGAAGCTTTCTTT. Amino acid sequence: CASSFGSTEAFF.

The genes are TRBV29-1 and TRBJ2-3; weak D call: TRBD2 (6 bases). Trimming pared 6 bases from V and 2 bases from J, leaving 15 bases between. The CDR3 runs to 14 residues. Germline CDR1 is SQVTM and CDR2 is ANQGSEA. The CDR3 is CSVVAALFTDTQYF. CDR3 coding DNA: TGCAGCGTAGTAGCGGCTCTTTTCACAGATACGCAGTATTTT.

This chain links TRBV4-1 with TRBJ2-7, with 11 bases matching TRBD2. The CDR3 contains 16 residues. CDR1 and CDR2 from the germline V gene are MGHRA and YSYEKL. The J segment lost 5 bases and the V segment lost 2 bases, leaving 8 bases of the junction unmatched. The CDR3 region is CASSQTQLAGDDEQYF. In DNA form, the CDR3 reads TGCGCCAGCAGCCAAACTCAACTAGCGGGAGACGACGAGCAGTACTTC.

This clonotype was recorded many times. The rearrangement uses TRBV13 and TRBJ2-4; maybe TRBD2 (6 bases). Trimming removed 3 bases from V and 6 bases from J, with 9 bases in between. CDR3 size: 13 residues. Germline V gene sequence: CDR1 PRHDT, CDR2 FYEKMQ (reference sequence). The CDR3 DNA follows: TGTGCCAGCAGCTTGCATAGCGGAAACATTCAGTACTTC. Translation: CASSLHSGNIQYF.

The J gene is TRBJ2-2, the V gene TRBV10-3; D ambiguous. V shed 3 bases and J shed 6 bases, with 5 bases lying between them. This CDR3 is 12 amino acids long. Germline CDR1 reads ENHRY; CDR2 reads SYGVKD. CDR3 DNA: TGTGCCATCAGTGATGGGGCCGGGGAGCTGTTTTTT. Encoded protein: CAISDGAGELFF.

V gene TRBV7-9 combines with J gene TRBJ2-1, with no clear D. CDR1 is SEHNR and CDR2 is FQNEAQ in the germline V gene (reference sequence). This CDR3 contains 14 residues. With 3 bases removed from V and 9 bases from J, the gap between germline ends came to 15 bases. The CDR3 nucleotides read TGTGCCAGCAGCTTCCCGACCAGGTGGCGTGAGCAGTTCTTC. Translated, it gives CASSFPTRWREQFF.

About this clonotype itself: One junction end disagrees with the germline gene, perhaps due to a read error. The rearrangement uses TRBV12-3 or TRBV12-4 and TRBJ1-5; D is possibly TRBD1 (5 bases). CDR3 length: 13 residues. The DNA of the CDR3 is TGTGCCAGTAGTTGGGGGGTAGATGATCCCCAGCATTTT. It encodes CASSWGVDDPQHF.

CDR3: CASSPGRMNTEAFF. CDR3 in DNA: TGTGCCAGCAGTCCTGGACGGATGAACACTGAAGCTTTCTTT. This rearrangement joins TRBV12-3 or TRBV12-4 to TRBJ1-1; D gene uncertain. This CDR3 region has 14 residues. Trimming shortened V by 5 bases and J by 0 bases, and 10 bases separated the two germline ends.